These 15 T cell receptor beta chains came from one sample sequenced in a study of T-cell reconstitution after alpha-beta-depleted transplantation in children. Unique molecular identifiers were incorporated into the prepared TCRbeta library. TCRdb re-called the PCR reads with MiXCR, one entry per CDR3 protein. The sample includes about 72,000 distinct CDR3 sequences, 6% to 8.5% of them seen just once. The material sequenced was PBMCs from the stem cell graft donor, taken from the stem cell graft. The receptors come from a human donor who donated a stem cell graft to a child with acute lymphoblastic leukemia.

This clonotype was seen at least ten times. The chain links TRBV6-5 to TRBJ1-5, with 11 bases matching TRBD1. This CDR3 is 18 amino acids long. V shed 0 bases and J 0 bases; nucleotides not matched to a gene: 4. The V gene's germline CDR1 is MNHEY and CDR2 SVGAGI. Here the CDR3 DNA reads TGTGCCAGCAGTTACTCCGGGACAGGGGGTTATAGCAATCAGCCCCAGCATTTT. This codes for CASSYSGTGGYSNQPQHF.

This clonotype was recorded many times. The J gene is TRBJ2-3, the V gene TRBV29-1; tentative D call: TRBD2 (5 bases). Looked up from germline, CDR1 is SQVTM and CDR2 is ANQGSEA. The CDR3 is 14 amino acids. The V end lost 3 bases, the J end lost 0 bases, and 10 bases lay between the germline ends. The CDR3 sequence: CSVEAGVSTDTQYF. The DNA for the CDR3 is TGCAGCGTTGAGGCCGGGGTGAGCACAGATACGCAGTATTTT.

This clonotype was observed a handful of times. The chain carries TRBV7-9 and TRBJ2-2; 7 nucleotides align to TRBD1. Germline lookup yields CDR1 SEHNR and CDR2 FQNEAQ (reference sequence). This CDR3 spans 16 amino acids. Trimming removed 5 bases from V and 3 bases from J; junction bases left unmatched: 9. CDR3 region: CASSTHRGSDTGELFF. The DNA of the CDR3 is TGTGCCAGCAGCACCCACAGGGGATCGGACACCGGGGAGCTGTTTTTT.

This clonotype was found a few times. One junction end disagrees with the germline gene, perhaps due to a read error. The chain recombines TRBV25-1 with TRBJ1-1; D is ambiguous. The CDR3 has 15 residues. CDR1 MGHDK and CDR2 SYGVNS come from the germline V gene. CDR3 nucleotides: TGTGCCAGCAGTGTCTACGAACTGGGTCACGGTGAAGCTTCCTTT. Its protein product is CASSVYELGHGEASF.

The chain uses TRBV9 and TRBJ2-5; TRBD1 aligns across 8 bases. With V trimmed by 3 bases and J by 5 bases, 6 bases remained unmatched. The CDR3 sequence is 14 residues long. Germline CDR1 and CDR2: SGDLS and YYNGEE. CDR3 region: CASSGGQGAETQYF. In nucleotides, the CDR3 is TGTGCCAGCAGCGGGGGGCAGGGGGCTGAGACCCAGTACTTC.

This clonotype was seen repeatedly, ten times or more. The gene calls are TRBV12-3 or TRBV12-4 and TRBJ2-3, with D perhaps matching TRBD2 (6 bases). CDR3 length equals 14 residues. Trimming cost V 3 bases and J 3 bases, with 10 bases left between them. CDR3 protein: CASSFGGWTDTQYF. The CDR3 region has the DNA TGTGCCAGCAGTTTTGGGGGGTGGACAGATACGCAGTATTTT.

This clonotype was counted between two and nine times. The V gene is TRBV12-3 or TRBV12-4, the J gene TRBJ1-3; TRBD1 matches 7 bases. Trimming took 5 bases from V and 4 from J; bases not matched to a gene: 8. The length of the CDR3 is 15 residues. CDR3 sequence reads: CASSVSQGLGNTIYF. Written as DNA, the CDR3 is TGTGCCAGCAGTGTATCACAGGGGCTCGGAAACACCATATATTTT.

This clonotype has at least ten counts. The rearrangement uses TRBV7-9 and TRBJ2-7; 7 positions match TRBD1. Unmatched junction bases numbered 8, after V lost 3 bases and J lost 3 bases. Germline V gene lookup returns CDR1 SEHNR and CDR2 FQNEAQ (reference sequence). This CDR3 has 15 amino acids. The CDR3 sequence: CASSLDPGQSYEQYF. The CDR3 nucleotides read TGTGCCAGCAGCTTGGACCCGGGACAGAGCTACGAGCAGTACTTC.

The sample holds many counts of this clonotype. This sequence joins TRBV19 and TRBJ2-5; no clear D gene. This CDR3 spans 14 amino acids. Germline CDR1 reads LNHDA; CDR2 reads SQIVND (reference sequence). V shed 5 bases and J shed 5 bases, with 15 bases lying between them. The CDR3 DNA reads as TGTGCCAGTAGTTGGGATGGCCGCGGCGAGACCCAGTACTTC. Residues: CASSWDGRGETQYF.

The chain has TRBV5-1 and TRBJ1-6; 7 bases are a match to TRBD1. The CDR3 sequence is 15 residues long. Germline lookup yields CDR1 SGHRS and CDR2 YFSETQ. V trimming: 0 bases; J trimming: 6 bases; junction bases outside the gene matches: 3. The CDR3 sequence is CASSLGQGSNSPLHF. The CDR3 nucleotides are TGCGCCAGCAGCTTGGGACAGGGAAGTAATTCACCCCTCCACTTT.

In its sample, this clonotype ranks as medium-sized. The J gene is TRBJ2-1, the V gene TRBV10-3; TRBD1 agrees at 7 bases. The CDR3 has 14 amino acids. The junction had 9 bases not matched to a gene; V was cut back by 7 bases and J by 6 bases. The germline CDR1 and CDR2 sequences are ENHRY and SYGVKD. The CDR3 bases are TGTGCCATCAAGGGGGCGGATGGGGGCAATGAGCAGTTCTTC. Its protein product is CAIKGADGGNEQFF.

The rearrangement links TRBV10-1 to TRBJ1-1; D gene unclear. The V end was cut by 0 bases, the J end by 1 base, with 9 bases between. Germline-derived CDR1 and CDR2 are WNHNN and SYGVQD (reference sequence). CDR3 length: 15 residues. CDR3 DNA: TGCGCCAGCAGTGAGTCTAGGCAGGAGAACACTGAAGCTTTCTTT. It translates to CASSESRQENTEAFF.

This clonotype was seen many times. The rearrangement uses TRBV29-1 and TRBJ1-1; D call uncertain. V was cut by 2 bases and J by 1 base, with 5 bases left in between. This CDR3 is 12 amino acids long. CDR1 and CDR2 (germline): SQVTM, ANQGSEA. CDR3 region: CSVEPGNTEAFF. The CDR3 DNA is TGCAGCGTTGAACCGGGGAACACTGAAGCTTTCTTT. The full variable domain, rest sourced from reference TRBV29-1 and TRBJ1-1, is SAVISQKPSRDICQRGTSLTIQCQVDSQVTMMFWYRQQPGQSLTLIATANQGSEATYESGFVIDKFPISRPNLTFSTLTVSNMSPEDSSIYLCSVEPGNTEAFFGQGTRLTVV.

This clonotype occurred many times. J is TRBJ2-1 and V is TRBV29-1; 8 nucleotides match TRBD1. The ends lost 7 bases at V and 2 bases at J; junction bases unmatched: 4. This CDR3 comprises 13 residues. Germline V gene data show CDR1 as SQVTM and CDR2 as ANQGSEA. The CDR3 here is CSAQGDTYNEQFF. The CDR3 nucleotides read TGCAGCGCACAGGGGGACACCTACAATGAGCAGTTCTTC.

The gene calls are TRBV10-3 and TRBJ2-2, with 7 bases fitting TRBD1. J lost 7 bases, V lost 6 bases, and 8 bases had no gene match. This CDR3 region has 14 residues. The germline V gene encodes CDR1 ENHRY and CDR2 SYGVKD. DNA of the CDR3: TGTGCCATCAGATCCTTGACAGGGTACGGGGAGCTGTTTTTT. It codes for CAIRSLTGYGELFF.